The present TCR beta chain was sequenced within a study of shared clonotypes between healthy human individuals. Assay: immunoSEQ multiplex PCR; the TCRdb copy retains only in-frame clones and omits some. Of 950,000 to 1,300,000 clones in the sample, more than 65% were seen once. Germline-derived CDR1 and CDR2 are KGHSH and LQKENI. V lost 4 bases to trimming and J lost 3 bases; unmatched junction nucleotides: 1. This CDR3 spans 13 amino acids. Sequenced material: memory CD4+ T cells sorted from blood. Documented subset: CD45RA-negative fraction. This sequence joins TRBV18 and TRBJ1-2; 8 positions agree with TRBD1. The TCR was taken from a man aged 18 to 30 in good health. CDR3 coding DNA: TGTGCCAGCTCACAGACAGGGGACTATGGCTACACCTTC. Its protein product is CASSQTGDYGYTF.